The clone carrying this T cell receptor (beta chain) was detected only a few times. Its matching antigen is unknown. The authors prepared the TCRbeta library with unique molecular identifiers. Each CDR3 protein gets one entry after TCRdb re-called the PCR reads with MiXCR. Seen here are approximately 170,000 distinct CDR3 sequences, approximately 12% observed once, and the top ten hold about 13%. The sample belongs to a study of T-cell reconstitution after alpha-beta-depleted transplantation in children. General observations from the study: Several hundred rapidly expanded clones from non-depleted graft cells reportedly supplied alpha-beta T cells about two months post-transplant.

Germline V lookup: CDR1 SGHTA, CDR2 FQGTGA. The CDR3 length is 16 residues. Trimming stripped 5 bases from V and 2 bases from J, with 16 bases between. This receptor was obtained from a boy aged 2 to 9 with acute myeloid leukemia, due to receive a stem cell transplant. The rearrangement joins TRBV7-3 to TRBJ2-1, with a tentative D call TRBD2 (7 bases). The source was PBMCs, collected before TCRalphabeta/CD19-depleted stem cell transplant. The CDR3 DNA is TGTGCCAGCAGCCTAAATGGAGGGGGGGCCTACAATGAGCAGTTCTTC. Protein: CASSLNGGGAYNEQFF.